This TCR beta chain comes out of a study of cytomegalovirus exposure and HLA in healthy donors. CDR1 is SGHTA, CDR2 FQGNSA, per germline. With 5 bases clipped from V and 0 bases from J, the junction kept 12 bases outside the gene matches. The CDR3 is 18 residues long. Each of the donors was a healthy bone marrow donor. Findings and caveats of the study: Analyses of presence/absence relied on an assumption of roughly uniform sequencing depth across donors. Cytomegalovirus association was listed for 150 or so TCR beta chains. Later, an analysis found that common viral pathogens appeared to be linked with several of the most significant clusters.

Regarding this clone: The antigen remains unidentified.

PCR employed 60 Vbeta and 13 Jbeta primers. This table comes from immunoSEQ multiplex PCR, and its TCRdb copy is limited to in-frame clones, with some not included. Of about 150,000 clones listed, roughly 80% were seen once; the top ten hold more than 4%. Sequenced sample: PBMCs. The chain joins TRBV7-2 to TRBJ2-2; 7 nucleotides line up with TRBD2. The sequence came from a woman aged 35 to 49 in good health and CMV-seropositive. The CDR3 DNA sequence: TGTGCCAGCAGCCGGGGGGATTGGAGCGTCGCGAACACCGGGGAGCTGTTTTTT. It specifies CASSRGDWSVANTGELFF. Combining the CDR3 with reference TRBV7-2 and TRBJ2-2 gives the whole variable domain GAGVSQSPSNKVTEKGKDVELRCDPISGHTALYWYRQSLGQGLEFLIYFQGNSAPDKSGLPSDRFSAERTGGSVSTLTIQRTQQEDSAVYLCASSRGDWSVANTGELFFGEGSRLTVL.